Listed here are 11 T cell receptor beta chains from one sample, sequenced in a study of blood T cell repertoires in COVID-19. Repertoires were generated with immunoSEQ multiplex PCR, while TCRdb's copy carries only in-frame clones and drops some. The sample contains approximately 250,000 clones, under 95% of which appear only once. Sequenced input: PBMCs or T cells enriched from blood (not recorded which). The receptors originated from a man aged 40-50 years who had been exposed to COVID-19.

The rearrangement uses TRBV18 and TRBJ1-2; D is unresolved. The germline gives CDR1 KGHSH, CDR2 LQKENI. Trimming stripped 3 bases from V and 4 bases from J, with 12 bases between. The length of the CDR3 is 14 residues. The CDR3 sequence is CASSPGGYGYGYTF. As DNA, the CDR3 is TGTGCCAGCTCACCGGGAGGGTACGGCTATGGCTACACCTTC.

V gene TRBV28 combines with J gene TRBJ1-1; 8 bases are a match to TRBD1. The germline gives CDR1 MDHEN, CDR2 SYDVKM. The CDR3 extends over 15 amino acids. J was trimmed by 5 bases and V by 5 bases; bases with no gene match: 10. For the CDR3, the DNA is TGTGCCAGCAGTGACCTCAGGGGGCCGGGGACTGAAGCTTTCTTT. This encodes CASSDLRGPGTEAFF.

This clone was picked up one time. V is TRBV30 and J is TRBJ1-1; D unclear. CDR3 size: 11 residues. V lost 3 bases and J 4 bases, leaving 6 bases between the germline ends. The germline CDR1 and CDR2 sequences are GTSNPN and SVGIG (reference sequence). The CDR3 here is CAWRHLTEAFF. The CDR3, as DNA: TGTGCCTGGAGACACCTCACTGAAGCTTTCTTT.

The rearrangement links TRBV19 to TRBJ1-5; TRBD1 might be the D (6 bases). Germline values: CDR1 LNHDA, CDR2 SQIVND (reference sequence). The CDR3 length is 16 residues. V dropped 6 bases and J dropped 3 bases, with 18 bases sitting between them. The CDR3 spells CASRSTGHGLNQPQHF. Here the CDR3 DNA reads TGTGCCAGTAGATCAACGGGACACGGTCTCAATCAGCCCCAGCATTTT.

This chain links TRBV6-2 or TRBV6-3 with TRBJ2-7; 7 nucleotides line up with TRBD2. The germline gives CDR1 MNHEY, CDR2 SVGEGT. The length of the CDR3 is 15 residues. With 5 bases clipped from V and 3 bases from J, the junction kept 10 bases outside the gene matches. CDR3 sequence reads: CASSTLHGRFYEQYF. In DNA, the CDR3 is TGTGCCAGCAGTACACTTCACGGGAGGTTCTACGAGCAGTACTTC.

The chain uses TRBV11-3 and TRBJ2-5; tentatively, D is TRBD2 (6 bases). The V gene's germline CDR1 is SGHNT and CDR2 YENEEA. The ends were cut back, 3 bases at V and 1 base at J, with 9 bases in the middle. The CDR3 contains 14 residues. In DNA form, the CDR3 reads TGTGCCAGCAGCTTTTCGGGGGTCCAAGAGACCCAGTACTTC. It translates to CASSFSGVQETQYF.

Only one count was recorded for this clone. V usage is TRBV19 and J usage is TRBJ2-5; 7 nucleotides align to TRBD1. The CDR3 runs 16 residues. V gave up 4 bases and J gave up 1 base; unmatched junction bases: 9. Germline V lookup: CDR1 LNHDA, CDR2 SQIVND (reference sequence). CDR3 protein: CASSRPGQPLQETQYF. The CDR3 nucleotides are TGTGCCAGTAGTAGACCGGGACAGCCGCTCCAAGAGACCCAGTACTTC.

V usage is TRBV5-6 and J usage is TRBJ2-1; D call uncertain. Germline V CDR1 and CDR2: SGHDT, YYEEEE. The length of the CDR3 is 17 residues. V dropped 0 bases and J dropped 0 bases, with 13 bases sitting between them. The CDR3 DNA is TGTGCCAGCAGCTTGGGTAGTGGTTTAAGCTCCTACAATGAGCAGTTCTTC. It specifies CASSLGSGLSSYNEQFF.

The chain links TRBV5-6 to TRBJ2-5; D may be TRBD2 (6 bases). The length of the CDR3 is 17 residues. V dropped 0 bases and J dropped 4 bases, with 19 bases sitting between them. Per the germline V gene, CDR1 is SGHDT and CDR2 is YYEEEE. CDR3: CASSLAEIGGPGETQYF. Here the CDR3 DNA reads TGTGCCAGCAGCTTGGCTGAGATCGGAGGGCCCGGAGAGACCCAGTACTTC.

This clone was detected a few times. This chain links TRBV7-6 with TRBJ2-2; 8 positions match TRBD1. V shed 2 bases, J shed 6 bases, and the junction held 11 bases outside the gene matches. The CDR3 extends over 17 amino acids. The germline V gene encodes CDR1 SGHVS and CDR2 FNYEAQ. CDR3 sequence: CASSLKSGTGGSGELFF. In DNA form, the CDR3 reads TGTGCCAGCAGCTTAAAGTCCGGGACAGGCGGTTCCGGGGAGCTGTTTTTT.

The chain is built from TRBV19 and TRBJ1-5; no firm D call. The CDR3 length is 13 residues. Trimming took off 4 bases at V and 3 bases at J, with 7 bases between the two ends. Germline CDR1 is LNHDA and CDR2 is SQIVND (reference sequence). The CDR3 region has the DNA TGTGCCAGTAGTACGTGGGCCAATCAGCCCCAGCATTTT. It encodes CASSTWANQPQHF.